What follows describes a single T cell receptor beta chain. Per the study methods: Estimates of nucleated cell counts were drawn from the amplification of reference gene primers. Clones were read by immunoSEQ multiplex PCR, and TCRdb kept only the in-frame ones, dropping some. For V, J and clone size, that table is used; D and trimming come from the DNA. The sample holds around 260,000 clones; less than 85% are singletons and the top ten take roughly 4.5%. These data originate in a study of blood T cell repertoires in COVID-19. Study overall: The cDNA or gDNA used as material had been derived from T cells, B-cell-depleted T cells, or PBMCs.

The CDR3 totals 12 residues. The germline gives CDR1 GTSNPN, CDR2 SVGIG (reference sequence). Trimming took off 4 bases at V and 4 bases at J, with 10 bases between the two ends. The sequenced sample consisted of peripheral blood. V and J are TRBV30 and TRBJ1-1; D possibly corresponds to TRBD1 (6 bases). This TCR derives from a man aged 55 to 69 who had recovered from COVID-19. Here the CDR3 reads CAWTGGGTEAFF. Written as DNA, the CDR3 is TGTGCCTGGACGGGAGGGGGCACTGAAGCTTTCTTT.